One sample yielded the 25 T cell receptor beta chains listed below, sequenced in a study of T cells in Graves' hyperthyroidism and ophthalmopathy. Authors of the study amplified TCR beta CDR3 regions from RNA transcripts. Primed by the HTBI set, a first-round RT-PCR was run on the TCR CDR3. MiXCR, run by TCRdb on the multiplex PCR reads, gives a single entry per CDR3 protein. This table has about 620,000 distinct CDR3 sequences, roughly 16% appearing once. The sequenced material came from blood. All receptors derive from a woman aged 25 to 39 with Graves' hyperthyroidism.

The sample holds many counts of this clonotype. This chain joins TRBV29-1 and TRBJ1-4; D might be TRBD1 (6 bases). V shed 4 bases and J shed 3 bases, with 15 bases lying between them. This CDR3 contains 15 residues. Germline CDR1 is SQVTM and CDR2 is ANQGSEA. DNA for the CDR3: TGCAGCGTTGCTGGTTGGCAGGGGTCTAATGAAAAACTGTTTTTT. Protein product: CSVAGWQGSNEKLFF.

This clonotype was counted ten times or more. The chain carries TRBV30 and TRBJ1-2; D gene ambiguous. The germline CDR1 and CDR2 sequences are GTSNPN and SVGIG (reference sequence). CDR3 length: 13 residues. Trimming removed 2 bases from V and 2 bases from J, with 9 bases in between. This CDR3 is CAWSWRGNYGYTF. In DNA, the CDR3 is TGTGCCTGGAGTTGGCGGGGAAACTATGGCTACACCTTC.

This clonotype was seen repeatedly, ten times or more. This sequence joins TRBV28 and TRBJ1-1; maybe TRBD1 (5 bases). V lost 8 bases to trimming and J lost 6 bases, with 13 bases between them. Germline V lookup: CDR1 MDHEN, CDR2 SYDVKM. The CDR3 has 12 amino acids. The CDR3 DNA follows: TGTGCCAGCGAGGCGGGGGTTTCTGAAGCTTTCTTT. Residues: CASEAGVSEAFF. The variable domain in full, with the rest retrieved from reference TRBV28 and TRBJ1-1, is DVKVTQSSRYLVKRTGEKVFLECVQDMDHENMFWYRQDPGLGLRLIYFSYDVKMKEKGDIPEGYSVSREKKERFSLILESASTNQTSMYLCASEAGVSEAFFGQGTRLTVV.

This clonotype was counted a few times. The rearrangement uses TRBV11-2 and TRBJ2-7; possibly TRBD2 for D (7 bases). This CDR3 spans 18 amino acids. Looked up from germline, CDR1 is SGHAT and CDR2 is FQNNGV. Between the trimmed V and J ends, which lost 4 bases and 3 bases, there was a span of 25 bases. This CDR3 reads CASSYPGGGAPISYEQYF. The CDR3 DNA sequence: TGTGCCAGCAGCTATCCGGGTGGGGGGGCGCCGATCAGCTACGAGCAGTACTTC.

The rearrangement joins TRBV5-5 to TRBJ2-5; 12 positions match TRBD2. Germline CDR1 SGHKS, CDR2 YYEKEE (reference sequence). CDR3 length: 15 residues. V was clipped by 0 bases and J by 5 bases; unmatched bases: 2. This chain's CDR3 is CASSLVTSGRETQYF. The CDR3 DNA is TGTGCCAGCAGCTTGGTCACTAGCGGGAGGGAGACCCAGTACTTC.

This clonotype was counted between two and nine times. The V gene is TRBV19, the J gene TRBJ2-7, with 8 bases matching TRBD2. The CDR3 runs to 17 residues. V dropped 4 bases and J dropped 9; count of bases not matched to a gene: 20. Germline assignment: CDR1 LNHDA and CDR2 SQIVND (reference sequence). Here the CDR3 DNA reads TGTGCCAGTAGTAGGACAGACGAAACGGGAGGGCGTCGGCGGCAGTACTTC. This sequence encodes CASSRTDETGGRRRQYF.

In this sample, this clonotype turned up many times. The chain employs TRBV20-1 and TRBJ2-1; 7 positions agree with TRBD2. Germline-derived CDR1 and CDR2 are DFQATT and SNEGSKA (reference sequence). There are 17 residues in the CDR3. The junction had 18 bases not matched to a gene; V was cut back by 1 base and J by 9 bases. CDR3 residues: CSARVMTRLAPGREQFF. The CDR3 coding sequence is TGCAGTGCTAGAGTAATGACACGACTAGCTCCTGGGCGTGAGCAGTTCTTC.

The chain recombines TRBV5-6 with TRBJ2-3; 7 bases align to TRBD2. V trimming: 2 bases; J trimming: 0 bases; junction bases outside the gene matches: 6. The CDR3 is 16 residues long. The germline CDR1 and CDR2 sequences are SGHDT and YYEEEE. As DNA, the CDR3 is TGTGCCAGCAGCTTCGGACTAGTAACTAGCACAGATACGCAGTATTTT. This encodes CASSFGLVTSTDTQYF.

This clonotype was seen many times. Here the CDR3 reads CASSTPSGNTEAFF. CDR3 in DNA: TGTGCCAGCAGTACCCCCTCCGGAAACACTGAAGCTTTCTTT. The rearrangement uses TRBV28 and TRBJ1-1; no clear D gene. The V and J ends lost 5 bases and 2 bases respectively, with 12 bases between them. This CDR3 has 14 amino acids. The germline gives CDR1 MDHEN, CDR2 SYDVKM.

This clonotype was seen a handful of times. The chain is built from TRBV19 and TRBJ1-3, with D maybe TRBD1 (6 bases). CDR1 and CDR2 from the germline V gene are LNHDA and SQIVND (reference sequence). There are 17 residues in the CDR3. Trimming pared 3 bases from V and 3 bases from J, leaving 18 bases between. The chain's CDR3 is CASSMLGTIYVGNTIYF. The CDR3 DNA sequence: TGTGCCAGTAGTATGCTGGGGACAATTTACGTTGGAAACACCATATATTTT.

The J gene is TRBJ1-2, the V gene TRBV4-3; D remains ambiguous. The V end was cut by 1 base, the J end by 2 bases, with 8 bases between. This CDR3 has 14 residues. CDR1 LGHNA and CDR2 YSLEER come from the germline V gene. The CDR3 sequence is CASSQGERNYGYTF. CDR3 sequence (DNA): TGCGCCAGCAGCCAAGGGGAAAGAAACTATGGCTACACCTTC.

This clonotype was seen ten or more times. This chain links TRBV5-1 with TRBJ2-7, with D unclear. Germline V gene data show CDR1 as SGHRS and CDR2 as YFSETQ. The germline V and J ends were trimmed by 0 bases and 3 bases, with 7 bases remaining between them. The CDR3 consists of 13 residues. In DNA form, the CDR3 reads TGCGCCAGCAGCTTGGCCTCCTTCTACGAGCAGTACTTC. Its translation is CASSLASFYEQYF.

V and J are TRBV6-2 or TRBV6-3 and TRBJ2-7, with a possible D match to TRBD2 (6 bases). V was cut by 0 bases and J by 2 bases, with 11 bases left in between. The CDR3 contains 15 residues. CDR1 is MNHEY, CDR2 SVGEGT, per germline. CDR3 residues: CASSYSGDSAYEQYF. CDR3 DNA: TGTGCCAGCAGTTACTCGGGGGACTCTGCCTACGAGCAGTACTTC.

This clonotype was detected ten times or more. The rearrangement links TRBV6-1 to TRBJ2-4, with TRBD1 matching 8 bases. V lost 6 bases to trimming and J lost 5 bases; unmatched junction nucleotides: 3. The CDR3 consists of 13 residues. CDR1 is MNHNS, CDR2 SASEGT, per germline. The chain's CDR3 is CASRDRVQNIQYF. The CDR3 coding sequence is TGTGCCAGCAGGGACAGGGTCCAAAACATTCAGTACTTC.

The table lists this clonotype with many counts. The CDR3 region is CASSPPGPARELFF. CDR3 bases: TGTGCCAGCAGCCCGCCGGGCCCGGCGAGGGAGCTGTTTTTT. The chain links TRBV7-9 to TRBJ2-2; unclear D gene. CDR1 and CDR2 from the germline V gene are SEHNR and FQNEAQ (reference sequence). Between the trimmed V and J ends, which lost 5 bases and 9 bases, there was a span of 16 bases. The CDR3 length is 14 residues.

This clonotype was seen only a few times. The V and J genes are TRBV7-9 and TRBJ2-5; D ambiguous. The V end was cut by 4 bases, the J end by 0 bases, with 9 bases between. Germline V lookup: CDR1 SEHNR, CDR2 FQNEAQ (reference sequence). The CDR3 runs to 14 residues. CDR3 sequence reads: CASSSELYQETQYF. The CDR3, as DNA: TGTGCCAGCAGCTCCGAACTATACCAAGAGACCCAGTACTTC.

This clonotype showed up many times. The J gene is TRBJ2-1, the V gene TRBV10-2; 11 nucleotides align to TRBD2. The germline V gene has CDR1 WSHSY and CDR2 SAAADI. The CDR3 is 14 residues long. The J segment lost 8 bases and the V segment lost 10 bases, leaving 10 bases of the junction unmatched. As DNA, the CDR3 is TGCGCCACTATTAGCGGGAGGGCCTTGGATGAGCAGTTCTTC. It encodes CATISGRALDEQFF.

The chain joins TRBV11-2 to TRBJ2-5; the D call may be TRBD1 or TRBD2 (6 bases each). The CDR3 covers 15 residues. Germline loops: CDR1 SGHAT, CDR2 FQNNGV. Trimming removed 5 bases from V and 5 bases from J, with 18 bases in between. The CDR3 DNA reads as TGTGCCAGCAGCCTACGACGGGGGCTGGAGGAGACCCAGTACTTC. Translated, it gives CASSLRRGLEETQYF.

The sample holds a few counts of this clonotype. V is TRBV20-1 and J is TRBJ2-3; 14 bases fit TRBD2. With V trimmed by 6 bases and J by 6 bases, 11 bases remained unmatched. CDR3 length: 16 amino acids. Germline loops: CDR1 DFQATT, CDR2 SNEGSKA (reference sequence). CDR3 sequence (DNA): TGCAGTGCCATGACTAGCGGGAGGGCCGAGGTGGATACGCAGTATTTT. This gives the protein CSAMTSGRAEVDTQYF.

This clonotype was observed at least ten times. The chain employs TRBV12-3 or TRBV12-4 and TRBJ1-1, with D unresolved. The CDR3 is 13 residues long. Trimming took 6 bases from V and 0 from J, leaving 8 bases between them. The CDR3 DNA sequence: TGTGCCAGCAGACCGACGATGAACACTGAAGCTTTCTTT. It translates to CASRPTMNTEAFF.

This clonotype was seen repeatedly, ten times or more. One end of the junction is discordant with germline, which a read error may explain. The chain couples TRBV5-1 to TRBJ1-1; D remains ambiguous. Germline V gives CDR1 SGHRS, CDR2 YFSETQ. This CDR3 spans 14 amino acids. In DNA, the CDR3 is TGTGCCAGCAGCTTGGTAGCCGGGAACACTGAAGCTTTCTTT. It specifies CASSLVAGNTEAFF.

The rearrangement uses TRBV7-2 and TRBJ2-3; D unclear. From germline, CDR1 is SGHTA and CDR2 FQGNSA. V dropped 5 bases and J dropped 0 bases, with 9 bases sitting between them. There are 14 residues in the CDR3. The CDR3 DNA reads as TGTGCCAGCAGCATCAGGCTCAGCACAGATACGCAGTATTTT. Translating gives CASSIRLSTDTQYF.

The table lists this clonotype with a few counts. The gene calls are TRBV30 and TRBJ2-1; the D gene is possibly TRBD2 (6 bases). CDR1 GTSNPN and CDR2 SVGIG come from the germline V gene (reference sequence). V dropped 1 base and J dropped 5 bases, with 12 bases sitting between them. This CDR3 is built from 14 residues. The DNA of the CDR3 is TGTGCCTGGAGTGCTAGCGTCGCTAACAATGAGCAGTTCTTC. Translation gives CAWSASVANNEQFF.

This clonotype has a handful of counts. The chain carries TRBV4-3 and TRBJ1-1; D is ambiguous. The V gene's germline CDR1 is LGHNA and CDR2 YSLEER. V lost 0 bases to trimming and J lost 0 bases, with 8 bases between them. This CDR3 has 15 amino acids. This chain's CDR3 is CASSQDYQLNTEAFF. As DNA, the CDR3 is TGCGCCAGCAGCCAAGATTACCAGTTGAACACTGAAGCTTTCTTT.

The CDR3 DNA reads TGCAGTGCTAGGTCAGGGCGTTCATTGAACACTGAAGCTTTCTTT. Encoded protein: CSARSGRSLNTEAFF. The V call is TRBV20-1, the J call TRBJ1-1; perhaps TRBD1 as D (5 bases). The length of the CDR3 is 15 residues. Per the germline V gene, CDR1 is DFQATT and CDR2 is SNEGSKA (reference sequence). Trimming cost V 3 bases and J 0 bases, with 14 bases left between them.